These T cell receptor beta chains were read from a single sample in a study of T cell repertoires in cytomegalovirus infection. Antigens for these TCRs are unknown. MiXCR was run by TCRdb on the reads, yielding one entry per CDR3 protein. The sample includes around 710,000 distinct CDR3 sequences, 25% to 35% of them seen just once. The sample consisted of cultured CD8+ T cells from PBMCs, taken from culture after CMV antigen stimulation. The receptors originated from a human donor in good health (CMV status not recorded). Some clones in this sample may be carry-over from other donors' samples. CDR3s include the opening cysteine and the closing phenylalanine or tryptophan. Some rows have no size entry. The others give once, few or many, or a class for an expanded clone.

few,TRBV27,TRBJ1-5,15,CASSLSRQVNQPQHF
few,TRBV6-2/TRBV6-3,TRBJ1-1,11,CASKLGSGAFF
NA,TRBV2,TRBJ2-6,15,CASASGVGGANVLTF
many,TRBV7-2,TRBJ2-3,18,CASSFPREGVSPSDTQYF
NA,TRBV7-6,TRBJ2-1,15,CASSSRLAGYNEQFF
NA,TRBV5-6,TRBJ2-1,18,CASSLFATGTGWYNEQFF
few,TRBV6-2/TRBV6-3,TRBJ2-1,15,CASTFFTDGSYEQFF
NA,TRBV6-1,TRBJ1-4,15,CASGASQGLDEKLFF
NA,TRBV20-1,TRBJ1-5,15,CSARPDRETNQPQHF
NA,TRBV4-1,TRBJ2-2,17,CASSQDLGGGLTGELFF
NA,TRBV7-9,TRBJ2-1,12,CASSGVKGEQFF
few,TRBV10-3,TRBJ2-2,14,CALRAQENTGELFF
once,TRBV24-1,TRBJ2-1,14,CATLGGASYNEQFF
NA,TRBV5-6,TRBJ2-3,16,CASSFWGPKGTDTQYF
NA,TRBV7-9,TRBJ2-2,15,CASSLSGAGTGELFF
NA,TRBV7-9,TRBJ2-5,17,CASRYTLTGGIRETQYF
few,TRBV11-2,TRBJ2-5,17,CASSLDQAPSVQETQYF
few,TRBV19,TRBJ1-1,13,CASSISGVAEAFF
NA,TRBV11-3,TRBJ2-3,13,CASSIARRDTQYF
few,TRBV4-1,TRBJ2-7,16,CASSHYDGTGPYEQYF
NA,TRBV4-1,TRBJ2-1,14,CASESGASYNEQFF
few,TRBV11-2,TRBJ2-1,17,CASSSDERVMGKLDIFF
many,TRBV7-3,TRBJ2-1,14,CASSLGGTFNEQFF
NA,TRBV4-3,TRBJ1-1,14,CASSQDRTGVVAFF
NA,TRBV12-3/TRBV12-4,TRBJ2-3,15,CASSLKGQGTDTQYF
few,TRBV5-1,TRBJ1-1,12,CASTDMDTEAFF
NA,TRBV12-3/TRBV12-4,TRBJ1-6,12,CASSLEGFTLHF
few,TRBV19,TRBJ2-1,13,CATRTGTYNEQFF
NA,TRBV27,TRBJ1-6,17,CASSLGAGNSYNSPLHF
NA,TRBV7-2,TRBJ2-1,16,CASSGTGHRTYNEQFF
many,TRBV7-9,TRBJ2-1,19,CASSLPKPSSGGLYNEQFF
NA,TRBV7-6,TRBJ1-1,13,CASKSVMNTEAFF
few,TRBV20-1,TRBJ2-5,16,CSARGPRLAEQETQYF
once,TRBV4-1,TRBJ2-1,13,CASSQLRDNEQFF
NA,TRBV4-3,TRBJ1-1,17,CASSQVFPRQGTSEAFF
NA,TRBV4-3,TRBJ2-1,16,CASSQDSWTVYNEQFF
NA,TRBV7-9,TRBJ2-3,15,CASSAWSLSTDTQYF
NA,TRBV7-2,TRBJ1-6,16,CASSLNPQGGGSPLHF
NA,TRBV27,TRBJ2-1,15,CASSATSGVQTEQFF
NA,TRBV6-5,TRBJ2-7,14,CASSYSTGGNEQYF
many,TRBV3-1,TRBJ2-1,14,CASSQGDTYNEQFF
many,TRBV7-2,TRBJ1-4,16,CASSLAGQTTNEKLFF
NA,TRBV6-2/TRBV6-3,TRBJ2-6,18,CASSYGDRYSTGANVLTF
few,TRBV4-3,TRBJ1-1,14,CASSQDRGFHEAFF
once,TRBV12-3/TRBV12-4,TRBJ2-3,17,CASSFPRDGILTDTQYF
few,TRBV7-9,TRBJ2-7,13,CASSLGHYYEQYF
few,TRBV19,TRBJ1-1,13,CASKVGPNTEAFF
few,TRBV6-1,TRBJ2-3,14,CASSLHLFTDTQYF
NA,TRBV12-3/TRBV12-4,TRBJ2-7,12,CASTLRRAEQYF
few,TRBV7-2,TRBJ1-1,17,CASIKGGALSGYTEAFF
many,TRBV7-6,TRBJ2-5,15,CASSFRDRVQETQYF
NA,TRBV5-3,TRBJ1-1,14,CASSGEQPYTEAFF
few,TRBV12-3/TRBV12-4,TRBJ2-7,15,CASSLVMAPTYEQYF
few,TRBV7-8,TRBJ1-2,16,CASSSGPTGGDYGYTF
few,TRBV4-1,TRBJ2-3,14,CASSQGAETDTQYF
many,TRBV27,TRBJ1-1,14,CASSLWGQPVEAFF
few,TRBV12-5,TRBJ2-1,17,CASGLVEGTGANNEQFF